The clone carrying this T cell receptor (beta chain) was seen only a few times. No antigen is known for it. The data were taken from a study of identical twins. Trimming shortened V by 3 bases and J by 7 bases, and 13 bases separated the two germline ends. Germline assignment: CDR1 MNHEY and CDR2 SMNVEV (reference sequence). This CDR3 spans 13 amino acids. Study-level results: Analyses based on zero insertions could be partly confounded by invariant MAIT and iNKT cells. Alpha sequences out of frame and shared by twins had excess low generation probability.

A universal primer site was created by template switching, with the cDNA bearing unique molecular identifiers. TCRdb reprocessed the 5' RACE reads with MiXCR, giving one entry per CDR3 protein. The data show 450,000 or so distinct CDR3 sequences, 13% to 15% seen once. The sample also formed part of further work on yellow fever vaccine responses in identical twins.

This clonotype originated in a woman between 18 and 30 years old in good health. Sequenced sample: CD4+ T cells sorted from blood. This chain links TRBV27 with TRBJ2-7, with TRBD2 as a possible D gene (5 bases). The CDR3 region has the DNA TGTGCCAGCAGTTTTTCGGGGTCGGGGGAGCAGTACTTC. Translated: CASSFSGSGEQYF.